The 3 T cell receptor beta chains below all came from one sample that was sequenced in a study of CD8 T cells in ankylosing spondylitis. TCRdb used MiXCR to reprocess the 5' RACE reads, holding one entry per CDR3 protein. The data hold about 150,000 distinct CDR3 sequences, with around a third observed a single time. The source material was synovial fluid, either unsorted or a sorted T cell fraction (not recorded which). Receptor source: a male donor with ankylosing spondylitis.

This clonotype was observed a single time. CDR3: CASSSGQPLETQYF. In nucleotides, the CDR3 is TGCGCCAGCAGCTCTGGACAACCACTGGAGACCCAGTACTTC. This chain joins TRBV5-1 and TRBJ2-5, with a tentative D call TRBD1 (5 bases). In germline, CDR1 is SGHRS, CDR2 YFSETQ. The CDR3 loop spans 14 amino acids. Trimming took off 3 bases at V and 5 bases at J, with 14 bases between the two ends.

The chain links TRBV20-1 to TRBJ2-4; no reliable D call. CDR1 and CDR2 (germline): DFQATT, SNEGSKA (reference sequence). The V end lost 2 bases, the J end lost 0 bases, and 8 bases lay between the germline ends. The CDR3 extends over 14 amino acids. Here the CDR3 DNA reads TGCAGTGCTAGACCTGCCACAGCCAAAAACATTCAGTACTTC. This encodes CSARPATAKNIQYF.

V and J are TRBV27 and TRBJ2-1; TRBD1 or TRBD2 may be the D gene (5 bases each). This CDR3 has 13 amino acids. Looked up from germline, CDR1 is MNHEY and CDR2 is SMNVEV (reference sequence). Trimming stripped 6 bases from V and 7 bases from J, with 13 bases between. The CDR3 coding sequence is TGTGCCAGCAGACGGGACGGAGCGAATGAGCAGTTCTTC. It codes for CASRRDGANEQFF.